These 3 T cell receptor beta chains were all obtained from the same sample, sequenced in a study of cytomegalovirus exposure and HLA in healthy donors. PCR employed 60 Vbeta and 13 Jbeta primers. TCRdb's table, derived via immunoSEQ multiplex PCR, lists solely in-frame clones and lacks some. The table includes about 150,000 clones, roughly 70% detected once. Sequencing used PBMCs. The receptor source for this set is a man in his forties or fifties in good health and CMV-seropositive.

V and J are TRBV7-2 and TRBJ1-2; 7 bases agree with TRBD1. Germline V CDR1 and CDR2: SGHTA, FQGNSA. The CDR3 consists of 15 residues. With V trimmed by 3 bases and J by 0 bases, 4 bases remained unmatched. The CDR3 loop is CASSLGQSTNYGYTF. CDR3 in DNA: TGTGCCAGCAGCTTGGGACAGAGCACTAACTATGGCTACACCTTC.

This clone was counted only a few times. Other DNA sequences within the sample encode an identical CDR3. The chain is built from TRBV2 and TRBJ2-7; D perhaps matches TRBD1 (5 bases). Germline V CDR1 and CDR2: SNHLY, FYNNEI. The V end was cut by 3 bases, the J end by 5 bases, with 14 bases between. The CDR3 consists of 14 residues. The CDR3 sequence is CASSERLGVNEQYF. CDR3 nucleotide sequence: TGTGCCAGCAGTGAGCGGTTAGGGGTCAACGAGCAGTACTTC.

The rearrangement uses TRBV5-1 and TRBJ2-7, with D maybe TRBD2 (5 bases). This CDR3 comprises 15 residues. Germline CDR1 reads SGHRS; CDR2 reads YFSETQ. The V and J ends lost 4 bases and 4 bases respectively, with 18 bases between them. The CDR3 DNA reads as TGCGCCAGCAGCGCCCGGGCCCCAGGAGGTTACGAGCAGTACTTC. This translates into CASSARAPGGYEQYF.